What follows are 2 T cell receptor beta chains derived from one specimen sequenced in a study of PD-L1 blockade in urothelial cancer. Profiling relied on immunoSEQ multiplex PCR, and the TCRdb table lists in-frame clones only, not all of them. The sample includes about 43,000 clones, more than 75% of them seen just once. The sequenced sample was PBMCs, obtained around atezolizumab (anti-PD-L1) treatment. These receptors all stem from a woman aged 60 to 75 with urothelial cancer.

This chain joins TRBV10-3 and TRBJ2-3, with 12 positions matching TRBD1. The germline V gene encodes CDR1 ENHRY and CDR2 SYGVKD. The CDR3 extends over 15 amino acids. Losses at the gene ends were 5 bases for V and 4 bases for J; bases not matched to a gene: 4. In DNA, the CDR3 is TGTGCCATCAGTACTGGGACAGGGGGCGCAGATACGCAGTATTTT. Residues: CAISTGTGGADTQYF.

The chain combines TRBV27 with TRBJ2-6; 7 nucleotides align to TRBD1. The V gene's germline CDR1 is MNHEY and CDR2 SMNVEV (reference sequence). This CDR3 contains 17 residues. V lost 5 bases and J lost 2; bases outside the gene matches: 9. The CDR3, as DNA: TGTGCCAGCAGTCCGAGACAGGGTAAGGCTGGGGCCAACGTCCTGACTTTC. Its protein product is CASSPRQGKAGANVLTF.